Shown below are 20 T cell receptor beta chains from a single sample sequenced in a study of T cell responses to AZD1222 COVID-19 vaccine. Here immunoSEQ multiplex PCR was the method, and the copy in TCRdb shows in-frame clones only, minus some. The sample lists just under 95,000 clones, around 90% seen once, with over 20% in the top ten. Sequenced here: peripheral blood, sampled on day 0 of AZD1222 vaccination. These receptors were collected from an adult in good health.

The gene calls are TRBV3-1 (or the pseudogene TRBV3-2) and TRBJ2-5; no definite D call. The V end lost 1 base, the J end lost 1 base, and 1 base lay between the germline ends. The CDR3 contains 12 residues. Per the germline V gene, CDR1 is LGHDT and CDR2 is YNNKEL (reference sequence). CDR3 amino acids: CASSQAQETQYF. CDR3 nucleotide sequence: TGTGCCAGCAGCCAAGCCCAAGAGACCCAGTACTTC.

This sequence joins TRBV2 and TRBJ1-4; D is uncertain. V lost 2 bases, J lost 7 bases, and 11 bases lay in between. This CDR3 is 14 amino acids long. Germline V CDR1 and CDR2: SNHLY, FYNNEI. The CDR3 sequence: CASSEWAAGEKLFF. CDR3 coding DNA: TGTGCCAGCAGTGAATGGGCAGCTGGTGAAAAACTGTTTTTT.

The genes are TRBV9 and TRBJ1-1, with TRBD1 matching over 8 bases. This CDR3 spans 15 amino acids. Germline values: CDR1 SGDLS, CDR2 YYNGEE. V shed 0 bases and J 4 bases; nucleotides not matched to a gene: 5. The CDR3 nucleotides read TGTGCCAGCAGCGTAGCTGTCGACAGGGGCACTGAAGCTTTCTTT. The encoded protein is CASSVAVDRGTEAFF. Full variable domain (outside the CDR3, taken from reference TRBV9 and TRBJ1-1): DSGVTQTPKHLITATGQRVTLRCSPRSGDLSVYWYQQSLDQGLQFLIQYYNGEERAKGNILERFSAQQFPDLHSELNLSSLELGDSALYFCASSVAVDRGTEAFFGQGTRLTVV.

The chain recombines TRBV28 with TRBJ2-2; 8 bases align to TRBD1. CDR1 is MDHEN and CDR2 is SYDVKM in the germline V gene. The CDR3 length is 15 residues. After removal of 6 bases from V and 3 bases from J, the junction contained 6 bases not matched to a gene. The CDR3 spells CASRPGTGYTGELFF. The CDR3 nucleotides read TGTGCCAGCAGACCCGGGACAGGTTACACCGGGGAGCTGTTTTTT.

The CDR3 DNA is TGTGCCAGCAGTTTACGGGACAGTCGGGAGCAGTACTTC. Its protein is CASSLRDSREQYF. This rearrangement joins TRBV28 to TRBJ2-7, with 7 bases fitting TRBD1. Per germline, CDR1 MDHEN and CDR2 SYDVKM. This CDR3 is 13 amino acids long. J lost 7 bases, V lost 2 bases, and 5 bases had no gene match.

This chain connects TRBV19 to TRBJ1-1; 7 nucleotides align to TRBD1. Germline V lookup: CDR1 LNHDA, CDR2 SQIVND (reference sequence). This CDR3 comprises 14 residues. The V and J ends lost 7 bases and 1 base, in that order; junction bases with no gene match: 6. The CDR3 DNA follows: TGTGCCAGTAAACGGACAGGTGAGAACACTGAAGCTTTCTTT. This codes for CASKRTGENTEAFF.

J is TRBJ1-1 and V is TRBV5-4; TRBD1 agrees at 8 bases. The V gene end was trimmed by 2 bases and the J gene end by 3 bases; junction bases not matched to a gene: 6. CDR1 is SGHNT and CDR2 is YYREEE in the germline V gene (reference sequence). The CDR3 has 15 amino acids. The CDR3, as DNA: TGTGCCAGCAGCTTACCGGGACAGGCGCACACTGAAGCTTTCTTT. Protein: CASSLPGQAHTEAFF.

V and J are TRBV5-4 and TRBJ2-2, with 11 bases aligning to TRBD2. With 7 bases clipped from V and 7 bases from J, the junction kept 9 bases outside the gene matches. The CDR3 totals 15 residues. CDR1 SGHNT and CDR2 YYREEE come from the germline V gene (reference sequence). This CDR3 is CASSISGGAGGELFF. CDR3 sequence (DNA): TGTGCCAGCTCGATTAGCGGGGGGGCTGGCGGGGAGCTGTTTTTT.

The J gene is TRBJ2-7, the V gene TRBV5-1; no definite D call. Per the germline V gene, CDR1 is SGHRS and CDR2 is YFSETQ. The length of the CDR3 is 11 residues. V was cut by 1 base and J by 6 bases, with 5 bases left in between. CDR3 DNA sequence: TGCGCCAGCAGCTTGTTAGGCGAGCAGTACTTC. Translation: CASSLLGEQYF.

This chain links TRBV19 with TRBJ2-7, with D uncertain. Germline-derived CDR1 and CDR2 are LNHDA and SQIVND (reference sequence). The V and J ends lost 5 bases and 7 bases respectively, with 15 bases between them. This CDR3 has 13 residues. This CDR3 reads CASSEQYTREQYF. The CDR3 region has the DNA TGTGCCAGTAGTGAACAGTATACGAGGGAGCAGTACTTC.

The CDR3 loop reads CASRGGNTEAFF. CDR3 DNA: TGTGCCAGCAGAGGGGGGAACACTGAAGCTTTCTTT. This chain joins TRBV7-9 and TRBJ1-1, with D possibly matching TRBD1 (6 bases). The V and J ends lost 6 bases and 1 base respectively, with 6 bases between them. The CDR3 covers 12 residues. CDR1 and CDR2 (germline): SEHNR, FQNEAQ (reference sequence).

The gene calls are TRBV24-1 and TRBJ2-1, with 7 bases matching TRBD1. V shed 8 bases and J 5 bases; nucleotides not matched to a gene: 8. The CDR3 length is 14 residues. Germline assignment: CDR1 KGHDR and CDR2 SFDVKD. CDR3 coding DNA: TGTGCCACCACAGACAGGGTTGGAAACAATGAGCAGTTCTTC. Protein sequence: CATTDRVGNNEQFF.

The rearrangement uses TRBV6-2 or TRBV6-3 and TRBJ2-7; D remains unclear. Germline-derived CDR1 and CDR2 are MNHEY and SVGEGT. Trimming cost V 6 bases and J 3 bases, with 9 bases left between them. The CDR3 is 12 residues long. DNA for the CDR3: TGTGCCAGCAGGTACGACTTCTACGAGCAGTACTTC. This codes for CASRYDFYEQYF.

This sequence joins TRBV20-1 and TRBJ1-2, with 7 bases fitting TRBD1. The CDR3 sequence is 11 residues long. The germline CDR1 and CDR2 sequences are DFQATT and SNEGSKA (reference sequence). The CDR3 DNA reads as TGCAGCGCAGACAGGGAAGGTGGCTACACCTTC. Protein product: CSADREGGYTF.

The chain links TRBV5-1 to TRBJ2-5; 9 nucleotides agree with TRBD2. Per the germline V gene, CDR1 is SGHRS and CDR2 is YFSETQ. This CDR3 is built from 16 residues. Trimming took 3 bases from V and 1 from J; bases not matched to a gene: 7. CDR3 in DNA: TGCGCCAGCAGCTCCTTAGCGGGGGCCCTCCAAGAGACCCAGTACTTC. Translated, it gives CASSSLAGALQETQYF. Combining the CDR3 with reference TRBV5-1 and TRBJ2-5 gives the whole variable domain KAGVTQTPRYLIKTRGQQVTLSCSPISGHRSVSWYQQTPGQGLQFLFEYFSETQRNKGNFPGRFSGRQFSNSRSEMNVSTLELGDSALYLCASSSLAGALQETQYFGPGTRLLVL.

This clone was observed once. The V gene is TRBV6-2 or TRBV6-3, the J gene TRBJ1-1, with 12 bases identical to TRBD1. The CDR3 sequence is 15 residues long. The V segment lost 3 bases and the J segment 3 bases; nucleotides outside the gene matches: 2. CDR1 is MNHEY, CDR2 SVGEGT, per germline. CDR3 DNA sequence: TGTGCCAGCAGTTATGGGACAGGGGGCTACACTGAAGCTTTCTTT. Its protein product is CASSYGTGGYTEAFF.

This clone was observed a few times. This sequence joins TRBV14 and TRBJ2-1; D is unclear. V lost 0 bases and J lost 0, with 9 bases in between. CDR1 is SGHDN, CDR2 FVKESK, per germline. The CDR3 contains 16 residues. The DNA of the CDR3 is TGTGCCAGCAGCCAAGATGAAACCGACTCCTACAATGAGCAGTTCTTC. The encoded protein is CASSQDETDSYNEQFF.

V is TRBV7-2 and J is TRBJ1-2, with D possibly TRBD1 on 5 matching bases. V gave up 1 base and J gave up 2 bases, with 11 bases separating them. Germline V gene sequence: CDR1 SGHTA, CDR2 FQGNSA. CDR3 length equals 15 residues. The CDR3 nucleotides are TGTGCCAGCAGCTTAGGGGGACCGAAGAACTATGGCTACACCTTC. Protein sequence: CASSLGGPKNYGYTF.

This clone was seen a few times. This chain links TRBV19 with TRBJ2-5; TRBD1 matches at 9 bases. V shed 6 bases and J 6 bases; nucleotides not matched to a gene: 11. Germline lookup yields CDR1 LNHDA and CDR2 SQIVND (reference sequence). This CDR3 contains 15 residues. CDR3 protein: CASSRSRDRVKTQYF. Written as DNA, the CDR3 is TGTGCCAGTAGCCGCTCTCGGGACAGGGTGAAGACCCAGTACTTC.

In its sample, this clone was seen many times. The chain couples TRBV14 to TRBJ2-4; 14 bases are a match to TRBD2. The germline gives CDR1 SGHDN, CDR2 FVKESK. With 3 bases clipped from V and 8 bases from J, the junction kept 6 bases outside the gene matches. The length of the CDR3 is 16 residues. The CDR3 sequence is CASSQQTSGGADIQYF. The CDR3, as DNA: TGTGCCAGCAGCCAGCAGACTAGCGGGGGGGCCGACATTCAGTACTTC.